These T cell receptor beta chains were read from a single sample in a study of blood T cell repertoires in COVID-19. Here immunoSEQ multiplex PCR was the method, and the copy in TCRdb shows in-frame clones only, minus some. This table holds some 290,000 clones, approximately 91% found once. Source material: PBMCs or T cells enriched from blood (not recorded which). The receptor set was obtained from a woman aged 25 to 39 who had been exposed to COVID-19. Each CDR3 is given with its conserved first and last residue. A D gene is named only where the DNA matches it firmly. Clone size is stated in some rows and not others, as once, few, many or a class when expanded.

d_call j_call cdr3_length clone_size v_call cdr3_aa cdr3_nt
TRBD1 TRBJ1-3 13 - TRBV5-4 CTLKTGFGNTIYF TGTACCCTTAAGACAGGGTTTGGAAACACCATATATTTT
TRBD1 TRBJ1-1 15 - TRBV24-1 CATSGTGGADTEAFF TGTGCCACCAGTGGGACAGGGGGCGCGGACACTGAAGCTTTCTTT
- TRBJ1-2 14 few TRBV2 CASIRDWANYGYTF TGTGCCAGCATCCGGGACTGGGCGAACTATGGCTACACCTTC
- TRBJ2-1 12 - TRBV2 CASSDSYNEQFF TGTGCCAGCAGTGACAGCTACAATGAGCAGTTCTTC
- TRBJ2-7 15 - TRBV18 CASSPSEGRLGEQYF TGTGCCAGCTCACCATCGGAGGGGCGCTTGGGGGAGCAGTACTTC
TRBD2 TRBJ2-7 15 - TRBV7-2 CASRTGPTSGGVQYF TGTGCCAGCAGGACCGGGCCGACTAGCGGGGGGGTGCAGTACTTC
TRBD1 TRBJ1-2 13 - TRBV30 CAWRTGQGIGYTF TGTGCCTGGAGAACGGGACAGGGAATTGGCTACACCTTC
- TRBJ1-3 15 - TRBV3-1/TRBV3-2 CASSVNTGPGNTIYF TGTGCCAGCAGCGTTAATACAGGGCCTGGAAACACCATATATTTT
- TRBJ1-2 14 - TRBV14 CASSPRDMGYGYTF TGTGCCAGCAGCCCCCGAGACATGGGCTATGGCTACACCTTC
TRBD1 TRBJ2-7 15 - TRBV5-1 CASSDGTGGAYEQYF TGCGCCAGCAGCGACGGGACAGGGGGCGCTTACGAGCAGTACTTC
- TRBJ1-4 13 - TRBV6-4 CASRRNKGEKLFF TGTGCCAGCAGAAGAAACAAGGGGGAAAAACTGTTTTTT
TRBD1 TRBJ1-3 15 - TRBV6-5 CASSTDRLSGNTIYF TGTGCCAGCAGTACGGACAGGCTCTCTGGAAACACCATATATTTT
- TRBJ1-6 12 - TRBV15 CATSPPGFPLHF TGTGCCACCAGCCCGCCAGGGTTCCCCCTCCACTTT
- TRBJ1-1 11 - TRBV12-3/TRBV12-4 CASSAGGTTFF TGTGCCAGCAGCGCGGGGGGTACGACTTTCTTT
- TRBJ1-1 16 - TRBV18 CASSPRRAGVNTEAFF TGTGCCAGCTCACCCCGACGGGCAGGGGTGAACACTGAAGCTTTCTTT
- TRBJ2-3 10 - TRBV6-5 CASLSFTQYF TGTGCCAGCCTCAGTTTTACGCAGTATTTT
TRBD1 TRBJ1-3 14 - TRBV6-6 CASRPDRAGNTIYF TGTGCCAGCAGGCCGGACAGGGCTGGAAACACCATATATTTT
- TRBJ2-7 17 - TRBV14 CASSQLPLSGYPYEQYF TGTGCCAGCAGCCAGCTTCCTTTGTCAGGGTACCCCTACGAGCAGTACTTC
- TRBJ2-5 13 - TRBV27 CASSFPGLETQYF TGTGCCAGCAGTTTTCCCGGGTTAGAGACCCAGTACTTC
TRBD1 TRBJ1-2 15 - TRBV10-3 CAINPGQGAFYGYTF TGTGCCATCAACCCCGGACAGGGGGCATTCTATGGCTACACCTTC
- TRBJ2-2 11 - TRBV30 CAWTRVGELFF TGTGCCTGGACCCGGGTCGGGGAGCTGTTTTTT
- TRBJ1-5 15 once TRBV27 CASTPTGVGNQPQHF TGTGCCAGCACCCCCACCGGGGTTGGCAATCAGCCCCAGCATTTT
TRBD1 TRBJ1-2 16 - TRBV27 CASSGQGRMALLGYTF TGTGCTTCATCCGGACAGGGAAGAATGGCACTATTGGGCTACACCTTC
TRBD1 TRBJ1-2 14 - TRBV4-1 CASSQTGGDYGYTF TGCGCCAGCAGCCAAACAGGGGGCGACTATGGCTACACCTTC
- TRBJ2-5 14 - TRBV18 CASLLWPGQETQYF TGTGCCAGCCTCCTCTGGCCAGGCCAAGAGACCCAGTACTTC
TRBD2 TRBJ2-3 16 - TRBV5-1 CASSSKGRAPEDTQYF TGCGCCAGCAGCTCAAAAGGGAGGGCCCCCGAAGATACGCAGTATTTT
TRBD1 TRBJ2-2 15 once TRBV5-1 CASSLGTGGTGELFF TGCGCCAGCAGCTTGGGGACAGGGGGCACCGGGGAGCTGTTTTTT
- TRBJ2-5 15 - TRBV7-9 CASSLVKGLQETQYF TGTGCCAGCAGTTTGGTCAAGGGGTTACAAGAGACCCAGTACTTC
- TRBJ2-7 15 - TRBV5-1 CASSLDYRGSYEQYF TGCGCCAGCAGCTTGGATTATCGGGGATCCTACGAGCAGTACTTC
- TRBJ2-7 16 once TRBV18 CASSPNIREFSYEQYF TGTGCCAGCTCACCAAACATAAGGGAGTTTTCCTACGAGCAGTACTTC
TRBD2 TRBJ2-3 17 once TRBV24-1 CATSDLGLAGGTDTQYF TGTGCCACCAGTGACCTAGGGCTAGCGGGGGGGACAGATACGCAGTATTTT
- TRBJ2-1 15 - TRBV24-1 CATSDSGGGINEQFF TGTGCCACCAGTGATAGTGGGGGGGGCATCAATGAGCAGTTCTTC
TRBD1 TRBJ2-2 15 - TRBV24-1 CATSDPGQGTGELFF TGTGCCACCAGTGATCCGGGACAGGGCACCGGGGAGCTGTTTTTT
- TRBJ1-1 13 - TRBV3-1/TRBV3-2 CASSQVGQFEAFF TGTGCCAGCAGCCAAGTTGGGCAATTCGAAGCTTTCTTT
- TRBJ2-7 14 few TRBV5-4 CASSWSDSSYEQYF TGTGCCAGCAGTTGGAGCGATTCTTCCTACGAGCAGTACTTC
TRBD1 TRBJ2-1 15 - TRBV9 CASRPTGGSYNEQFF TGTGCCAGCAGACCGACAGGGGGAAGCTACAATGAGCAGTTCTTC
- TRBJ2-6 14 - TRBV14 CASSAYSGANVLTF TGTGCCAGCAGCGCGTACTCTGGGGCCAACGTCCTGACTTTC
- TRBJ1-1 13 - TRBV6-5 CASSASGGTKAFF TGTGCCAGCAGCGCATCTGGGGGGACCAAAGCTTTCTTT
- TRBJ1-1 13 - TRBV24-1 CATRAGGDTEAFF TGTGCCACCAGGGCCGGAGGGGACACTGAAGCTTTCTTT
- TRBJ2-7 12 few TRBV5-1 CASSLIGSEQYF TGCGCCAGCAGCTTGATAGGGAGCGAGCAGTACTTC
TRBD1 TRBJ2-7 14 - TRBV24-1 CATSESGGYYEQYF TGTGCCACCAGTGAGTCAGGGGGCTACTACGAGCAGTACTTC
TRBD1 TRBJ1-5 19 - TRBV11-2 CASSSSGTAKGYSNQPQHF TGTGCCAGCAGCTCTAGCGGGACAGCAAAGGGCTATAGCAATCAGCCCCAGCATTTT
TRBD1 TRBJ1-6 18 - TRBV4-3 CASSQARGHVVYNSPLHF TGCGCCAGCAGCCAAGCAAGGGGGCATGTGGTTTATAATTCACCCCTCCACTTT
- TRBJ2-7 20 - TRBV4-3 CASSQGGYKVVSTDTYEQYF TGCGCCAGCAGCCAAGGGGGTTACAAGGTCGTTTCGACGGACACCTACGAGCAGTACTTC
- TRBJ2-1 11 - TRBV25-1 CASTAANEQFF TGTGCCAGCACCGCGGCCAATGAGCAGTTCTTC
- TRBJ1-1 16 once TRBV6-4 CATCDPRADTNTEAFF TGTGCCACCTGTGATCCCAGGGCAGATACAAACACTGAAGCTTTCTTT
TRBD1 TRBJ1-2 15 once TRBV5-1 CASREGTGKNYGYTF TGCGCCAGCAGGGAAGGGACAGGGAAAAACTATGGCTACACCTTC
- TRBJ1-2 14 - TRBV24-1 CATSDLQEGRGYTF TGTGCCACCAGTGATTTGCAGGAGGGGAGAGGCTACACCTTC
- TRBJ2-3 12 - TRBV9 CASSVVGRTQYF TGTGCCAGCAGCGTAGTGGGCCGTACGCAGTATTTT
- TRBJ1-6 17 - TRBV13 CASSPTGTGLIGSPLHF TGTGCCAGCAGCCCTACGGGCACAGGGTTGATTGGCTCACCCCTCCACTTT
- TRBJ1-3 15 - TRBV5-8 CASSLGYSSGNTIYF TGTGCCAGCAGCTTGGGATACAGTTCTGGAAACACCATATATTTT